A selection of T cell receptor beta chains follows, all from one sample in a study of T cell repertoires in cytomegalovirus infection. TCRdb passed the reads through MiXCR, listing each CDR3 protein once. This table has about 700,000 distinct CDR3 sequences, roughly 36% appearing once. Their antigen targets remain unknown. The sequencing used cultured PBMCs, collected from culture after CMV antigen stimulation. These receptors were taken from a human donor in good health (CMV status not recorded). Some clones in this sample may be carry-over from other donors' samples. The CDR3 runs from the conserved cysteine through the conserved F or W. Each record gives: CDR3 DNA, CDR3 protein, clone size, J gene, V gene, CDR3 length, D gene. A D gene is named only where the DNA matches it firmly. Clone size, where shown, is once, few, many, or a class for clones that have expanded.

CDR3 DNA: TGCGCCAGCAGCTTCCAGTCGACACTTATGCGGGAGACCCAGTACTTC; CDR3 protein: CASSFQSTLMRETQYF; clone size: once; J gene: TRBJ2-5; V gene: TRBV5-1; CDR3 length: 16; D gene: NA
CDR3 DNA: TGTGCCAGCAGCTTACGGCAGGGGGCCCCCTCGTTCGGCGAGCAGTACTTC; CDR3 protein: CASSLRQGAPSFGEQYF; clone size: NA; J gene: TRBJ2-7; V gene: TRBV7-8; CDR3 length: 17; D gene: TRBD1
CDR3 DNA: TGTGCCAGCAGGGGCCCTCTAATGGGAGGCTACACCTTC; CDR3 protein: CASRGPLMGGYTF; clone size: few; J gene: TRBJ1-2; V gene: TRBV12-3/TRBV12-4; CDR3 length: 13; D gene: NA
CDR3 DNA: TGTGCCAGCAGCTTCGGAGGGAAGGTCGGGCAGTACTTC; CDR3 protein: CASSFGGKVGQYF; clone size: few; J gene: TRBJ2-7; V gene: TRBV7-6; CDR3 length: 13; D gene: NA
CDR3 DNA: TGTGCCAGCAGCTTAGTTTGGACTAGCGGGAGGCTAAGTGGAGAGACCCAGTACTTC; CDR3 protein: CASSLVWTSGRLSGETQYF; clone size: many; J gene: TRBJ2-5; V gene: TRBV7-2; CDR3 length: 19; D gene: TRBD2
CDR3 DNA: TGTGCCAGCAGTTTTTTAACCGGGACAGGGGGCACCTATGGCTACACCTTC; CDR3 protein: CASSFLTGTGGTYGYTF; clone size: few; J gene: TRBJ1-2; V gene: TRBV28; CDR3 length: 17; D gene: TRBD1
CDR3 DNA: TGTGCCAGCACCTGGACCCGAAACACCATATATTTT; CDR3 protein: CASTWTRNTIYF; clone size: few; J gene: TRBJ1-3; V gene: TRBV7-9; CDR3 length: 12; D gene: NA
CDR3 DNA: TGTGCCAGCAGCGTCGCAGCGGGCCCCCGCGAGACCCAGTACTTC; CDR3 protein: CASSVAAGPRETQYF; clone size: NA; J gene: TRBJ2-5; V gene: TRBV6-1; CDR3 length: 15; D gene: NA
CDR3 DNA: TGTGCCAGCAGCTTGGAAATGACGGATAGCAATCAGCCCCAGCATTTT; CDR3 protein: CASSLEMTDSNQPQHF; clone size: NA; J gene: TRBJ1-5; V gene: TRBV5-5; CDR3 length: 16; D gene: NA
CDR3 DNA: TGTGCCAGCAGCTTAGCTCAGGGGACCCTGAACGAGCAGTACTTC; CDR3 protein: CASSLAQGTLNEQYF; clone size: few; J gene: TRBJ2-7; V gene: TRBV7-8; CDR3 length: 15; D gene: NA
CDR3 DNA: TGTGCCAGCAGTCTCTGGGGGGCAGTCTTGGACACTGAAGCTTTCTTT; CDR3 protein: CASSLWGAVLDTEAFF; clone size: NA; J gene: TRBJ1-1; V gene: TRBV28; CDR3 length: 16; D gene: NA
CDR3 DNA: TGTGCCAGCAGTGAAGCTGACAGACACTTTCTCTTC; CDR3 protein: CASSEADRHFLF; clone size: NA; J gene: TRBJ2-7; V gene: TRBV2; CDR3 length: 12; D gene: NA
CDR3 DNA: TGTGCCAGCACCCATCGAATCGGGGAAAAACTGTTTTTT; CDR3 protein: CASTHRIGEKLFF; clone size: few; J gene: TRBJ1-4; V gene: TRBV7-9; CDR3 length: 13; D gene: NA
CDR3 DNA: TGCGCCAGCGAACGGGGAAGCGGGGGCTCCTACTATGAGCAGTTCTTC; CDR3 protein: CASERGSGGSYYEQFF; clone size: NA; J gene: TRBJ2-1; V gene: TRBV4-3; CDR3 length: 16; D gene: TRBD2
CDR3 DNA: TGTGCCAGCAGCCTCTCGAGTATGGAGACCCAGTACTTC; CDR3 protein: CASSLSSMETQYF; clone size: NA; J gene: TRBJ2-5; V gene: TRBV12-3/TRBV12-4; CDR3 length: 13; D gene: NA
CDR3 DNA: TGTGCCACCAGGGGGGGGGGTGGTCAGCCCCAGCATTTT; CDR3 protein: CATRGGGGQPQHF; clone size: NA; J gene: TRBJ1-5; V gene: TRBV2; CDR3 length: 13; D gene: TRBD1
CDR3 DNA: TGTGCCAGCAGCCTGGGTGGGACTAGCGGAGACATTCAGTACTTC; CDR3 protein: CASSLGGTSGDIQYF; clone size: NA; J gene: TRBJ2-4; V gene: TRBV7-2; CDR3 length: 15; D gene: TRBD2
CDR3 DNA: TGCGCCAGCAGCCAAGTACCGGGACAGGGGGCGAACGGCTACACCTTC; CDR3 protein: CASSQVPGQGANGYTF; clone size: NA; J gene: TRBJ1-2; V gene: TRBV4-3; CDR3 length: 16; D gene: TRBD1
CDR3 DNA: TGTGCCAGCAGCTTGCCGTACCCCGGACAAGTCAATCAGCCCCAGCATTTT; CDR3 protein: CASSLPYPGQVNQPQHF; clone size: NA; J gene: TRBJ1-5; V gene: TRBV11-2; CDR3 length: 17; D gene: NA
CDR3 DNA: TGTGCCAGCGGCCGGGGAGGGGCCGTCTCTGGAAACACCATATATTTT; CDR3 protein: CASGRGGAVSGNTIYF; clone size: NA; J gene: TRBJ1-3; V gene: TRBV27; CDR3 length: 16; D gene: NA
CDR3 DNA: TGTGCCAGCTCACCCCCGGGACAAGGTCAGCCCCAGCATTTT; CDR3 protein: CASSPPGQGQPQHF; clone size: few; J gene: TRBJ1-5; V gene: TRBV18; CDR3 length: 14; D gene: NA
CDR3 DNA: TGTGCCAACATGGGGCTAGCGGGGAAAAGCACAGATACGCAGTATTTT; CDR3 protein: CANMGLAGKSTDTQYF; clone size: NA; J gene: TRBJ2-3; V gene: TRBV6-1; CDR3 length: 16; D gene: TRBD2